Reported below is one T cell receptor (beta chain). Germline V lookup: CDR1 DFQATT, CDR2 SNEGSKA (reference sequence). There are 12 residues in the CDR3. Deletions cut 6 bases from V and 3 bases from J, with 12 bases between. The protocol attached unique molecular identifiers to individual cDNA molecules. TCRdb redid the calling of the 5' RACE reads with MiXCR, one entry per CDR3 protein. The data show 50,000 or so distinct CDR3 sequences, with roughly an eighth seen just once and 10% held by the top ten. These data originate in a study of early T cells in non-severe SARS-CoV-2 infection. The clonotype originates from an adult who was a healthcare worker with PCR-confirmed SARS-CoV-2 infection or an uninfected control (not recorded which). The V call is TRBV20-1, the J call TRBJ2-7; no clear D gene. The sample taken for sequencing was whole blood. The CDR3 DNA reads TGCAGTGCCCTTCGGGCCCGCTACGAGCAGTACTTC. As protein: CSALRARYEQYF.